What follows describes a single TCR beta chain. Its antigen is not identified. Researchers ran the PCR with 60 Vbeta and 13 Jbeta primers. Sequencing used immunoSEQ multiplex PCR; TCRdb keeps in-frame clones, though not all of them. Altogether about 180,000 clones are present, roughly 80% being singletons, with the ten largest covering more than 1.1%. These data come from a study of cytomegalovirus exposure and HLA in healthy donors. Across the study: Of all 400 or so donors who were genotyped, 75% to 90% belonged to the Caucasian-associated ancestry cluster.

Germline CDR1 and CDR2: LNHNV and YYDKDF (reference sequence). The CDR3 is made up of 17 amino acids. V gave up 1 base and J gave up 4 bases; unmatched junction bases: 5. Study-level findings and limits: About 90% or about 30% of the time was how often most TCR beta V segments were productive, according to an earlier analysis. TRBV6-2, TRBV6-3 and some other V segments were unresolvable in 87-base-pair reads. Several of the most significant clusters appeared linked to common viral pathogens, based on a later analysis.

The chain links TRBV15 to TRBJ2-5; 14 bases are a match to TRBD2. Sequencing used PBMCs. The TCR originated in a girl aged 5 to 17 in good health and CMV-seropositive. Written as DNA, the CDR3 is TGTGCCACCAGCAGAGGACTAGCGGGAGGGAATTTAGAGACCCAGTACTTC. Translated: CATSRGLAGGNLETQYF.